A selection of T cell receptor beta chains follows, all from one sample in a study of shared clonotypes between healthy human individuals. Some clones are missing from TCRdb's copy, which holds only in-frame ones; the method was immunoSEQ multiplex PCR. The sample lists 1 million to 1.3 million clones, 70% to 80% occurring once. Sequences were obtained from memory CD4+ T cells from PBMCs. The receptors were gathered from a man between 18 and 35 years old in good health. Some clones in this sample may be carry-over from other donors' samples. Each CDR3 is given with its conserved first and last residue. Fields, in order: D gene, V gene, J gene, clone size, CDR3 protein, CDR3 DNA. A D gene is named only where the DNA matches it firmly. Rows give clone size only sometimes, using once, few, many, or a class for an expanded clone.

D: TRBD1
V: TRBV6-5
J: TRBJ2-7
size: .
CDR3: CASSYPGTGGDEQYF
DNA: TGTGCCAGCAGTTATCCCGGGACAGGCGGGGACGAGCAGTACTTC

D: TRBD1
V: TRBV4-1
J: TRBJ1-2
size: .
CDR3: CASSQSQGGYGYTF
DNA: TGCGCCAGCAGCCAATCGCAGGGGGGGTATGGCTACACCTTC

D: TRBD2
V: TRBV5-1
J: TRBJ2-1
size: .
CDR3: CASSLGLAVYNEQFF
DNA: TGCGCCAGCAGCTTGGGACTAGCCGTATACAATGAGCAGTTCTTC

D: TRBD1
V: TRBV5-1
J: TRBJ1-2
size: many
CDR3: CASSPDRADGYTF
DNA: TGCGCCAGCAGCCCCGACAGGGCTGATGGCTACACCTTC

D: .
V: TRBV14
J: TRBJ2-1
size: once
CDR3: CASGRLSDEQFF
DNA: TGTGCCAGCGGAAGGCTAAGCGATGAGCAGTTCTTC

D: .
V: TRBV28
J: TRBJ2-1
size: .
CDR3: CASSESSYNEQFF
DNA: TGTGCCAGCAGTGAGAGCTCCTACAATGAGCAGTTCTTC

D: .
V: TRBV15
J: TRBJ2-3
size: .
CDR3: CATSRDLDTDTQYF
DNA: TGTGCCACCAGCAGAGATTTGGACACAGATACGCAGTATTTT

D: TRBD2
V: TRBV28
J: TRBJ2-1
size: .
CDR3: CASPPRLAELSSYNEQFF
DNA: TGTGCCAGCCCCCCGAGACTAGCGGAACTTAGCTCCTACAATGAGCAGTTCTTC

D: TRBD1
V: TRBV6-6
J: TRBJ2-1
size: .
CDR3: CASRDRTSSSYNEQFF
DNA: TGTGCCAGCAGGGACAGGACTTCTAGCTCCTACAATGAGCAGTTCTTC

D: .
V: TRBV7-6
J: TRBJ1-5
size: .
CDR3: CASSLTSDGNQPQHF
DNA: TGTGCCAGCAGCTTAACATCGGATGGCAATCAGCCCCAGCATTTT

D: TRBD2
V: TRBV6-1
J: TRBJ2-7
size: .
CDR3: CASCPYREGVEQYF
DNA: TGTGCCAGCTGCCCCTACCGGGAGGGGGTAGAGCAGTACTTC

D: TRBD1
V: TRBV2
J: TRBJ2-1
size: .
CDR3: CASSERDRVHNEQFF
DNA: TGTGCCAGCAGTGAAAGGGACAGGGTTCACAATGAGCAGTTCTTC

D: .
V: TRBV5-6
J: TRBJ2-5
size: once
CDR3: CASSPDRKQETQYF
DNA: TGTGCCAGCAGCCCGGACAGAAAACAAGAGACCCAGTACTTC

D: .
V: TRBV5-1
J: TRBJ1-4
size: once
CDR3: CASSLGENEKLFF
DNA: TGCGCCAGCAGCTTGGGCGAGAATGAAAAACTGTTTTTT

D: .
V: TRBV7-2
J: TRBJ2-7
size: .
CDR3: CASSLVLAEQYF
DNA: TGTGCCAGCAGCTTAGTCCTCGCCGAGCAGTACTTC

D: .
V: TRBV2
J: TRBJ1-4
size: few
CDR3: CASRTNGNSGEKLFF
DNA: TGTGCCAGCAGGACAAACGGAAATTCGGGCGAAAAACTGTTTTTT

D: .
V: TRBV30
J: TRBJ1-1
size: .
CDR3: CAWNGGTTEAFF
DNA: TGTGCCTGGAATGGGGGAACCACTGAAGCTTTCTTT

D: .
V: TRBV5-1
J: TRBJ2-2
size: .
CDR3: CASADSPNTGELFF
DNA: TGCGCCAGCGCCGACAGCCCGAACACCGGGGAGCTGTTTTTT

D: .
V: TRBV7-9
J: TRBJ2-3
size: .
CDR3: CASALWVAGRDTQYF
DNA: TGTGCCAGCGCCCTCTGGGTTGCGGGACGAGATACGCAGTATTTT

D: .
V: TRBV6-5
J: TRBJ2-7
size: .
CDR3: CASTRDGTVGEQYF
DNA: TGTGCCAGCACTCGGGACGGGACGGTGGGCGAGCAGTACTTC

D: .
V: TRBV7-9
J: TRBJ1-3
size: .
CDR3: CASSTSNGQFPGNTIYF
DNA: TGTGCCAGCAGCACCTCGAACGGCCAATTTCCTGGAAACACCATATATTTT

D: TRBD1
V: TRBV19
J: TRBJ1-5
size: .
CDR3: CASSPADRVNQPQHF
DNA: TGTGCCAGTAGTCCCGCGGACAGGGTCAATCAGCCCCAGCATTTT

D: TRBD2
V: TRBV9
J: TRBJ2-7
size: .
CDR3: CASSPQGLGTYEQYF
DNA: TGTGCCAGCAGCCCCCAGGGACTAGGGACCTACGAGCAGTACTTC

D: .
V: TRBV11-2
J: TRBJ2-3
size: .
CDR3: CASSQTPSSSTDTQYF
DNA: TGTGCCAGCAGCCAAACACCATCCTCTAGCACAGATACGCAGTATTTT

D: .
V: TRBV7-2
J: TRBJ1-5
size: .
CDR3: CASSLQADQPQHF
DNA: TGTGCCAGCAGCTTACAGGCGGATCAGCCCCAGCATTTT

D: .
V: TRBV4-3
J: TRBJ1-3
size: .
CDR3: CASSQVGVGGNTIYF
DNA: TGCGCCAGCAGCCAAGTGGGAGTGGGCGGAAACACCATATATTTT

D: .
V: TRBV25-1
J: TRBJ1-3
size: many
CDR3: CASSGTGTLYTIYF
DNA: TGTGCCAGCAGTGGAACCGGGACACTCTACACCATATATTTT

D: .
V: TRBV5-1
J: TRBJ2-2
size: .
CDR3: CASSPRETGELFF
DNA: TGCGCCAGCAGCCCCAGGGAAACCGGGGAGCTGTTTTTT

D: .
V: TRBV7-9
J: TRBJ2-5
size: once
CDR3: CASSPQGGTGRTQYF
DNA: TGTGCCAGCAGCCCCCAGGGGGGCACGGGGCGAACCCAGTACTTC

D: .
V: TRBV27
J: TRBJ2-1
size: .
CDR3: CASSPSGHGDNEQFF
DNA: TGTGCCAGCAGCCCCTCCGGCCACGGAGACAATGAGCAGTTCTTC

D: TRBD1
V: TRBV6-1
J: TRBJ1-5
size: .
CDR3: CASSERDREFQPQHF
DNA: TGTGCCAGCAGTGAACGGGACAGGGAATTTCAGCCCCAGCATTTT

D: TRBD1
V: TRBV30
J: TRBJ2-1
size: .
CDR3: CAWSGQGGEQFF
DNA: TGTGCCTGGAGTGGACAGGGGGGTGAGCAGTTCTTC

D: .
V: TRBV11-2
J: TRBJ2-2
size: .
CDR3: CASSRDSTGELFF
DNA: TGTGCCAGCAGCCGTGACAGCACCGGGGAGCTGTTTTTT

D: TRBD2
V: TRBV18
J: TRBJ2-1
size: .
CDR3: CASSPLGGSSYNEQFF
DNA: TGTGCCAGCTCCCCACTGGGGGGGAGCTCCTACAATGAGCAGTTCTTC

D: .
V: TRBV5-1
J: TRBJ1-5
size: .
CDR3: CASSYQRQAGQPQHF
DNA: TGCGCCAGCAGCTACCAACGACAGGCGGGTCAGCCCCAGCATTTT

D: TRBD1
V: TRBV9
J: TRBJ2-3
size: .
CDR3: CASSLHTGGSTDTQYF
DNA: TGTGCCAGCAGCCTACACACAGGGGGGAGCACAGATACGCAGTATTTT

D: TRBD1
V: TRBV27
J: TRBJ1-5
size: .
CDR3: CASSFKGANQPQHF
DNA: TGTGCCAGCAGTTTTAAGGGGGCAAATCAGCCCCAGCATTTT

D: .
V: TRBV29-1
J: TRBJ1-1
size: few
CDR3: CSVSATAYRNTEAFF
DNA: TGCAGCGTGAGTGCGACAGCTTACCGGAACACTGAAGCTTTCTTT

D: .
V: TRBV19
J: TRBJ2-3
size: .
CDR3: CASSPRDSGGLTQYF
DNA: TGTGCCAGTAGCCCAAGGGACTCCGGGGGACTTACGCAGTATTTT

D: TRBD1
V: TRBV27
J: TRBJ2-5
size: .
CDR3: CASSLFKGAHKETQYF
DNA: TGTGCCAGCAGTTTATTCAAGGGGGCGCATAAAGAGACCCAGTACTTC

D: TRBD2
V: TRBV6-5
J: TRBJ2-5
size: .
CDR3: CASSFVTSGRAAQYF
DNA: TGTGCCAGCAGTTTCGTGACTAGCGGGAGGGCGGCCCAGTACTTC

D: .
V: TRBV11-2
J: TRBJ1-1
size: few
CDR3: CASSPRQSRNTEAFF
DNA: TGTGCCAGCAGCCCCCGACAGAGTCGGAACACTGAAGCTTTCTTT

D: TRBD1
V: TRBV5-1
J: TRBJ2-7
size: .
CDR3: CASSSMTGVYEQYF
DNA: TGCGCCAGCAGCTCGATGACAGGGGTGTACGAGCAGTACTTC